This T cell receptor beta chain stems from a study of blood T cell repertoires in COVID-19. On the study more broadly: The United States, Italy and Spain supplied acute and convalescent COVID-19 samples.

In the original analysis: Reference gene primer amplification in the assay estimated nucleated cell counts. The data were produced by immunoSEQ multiplex PCR, yet TCRdb's version contains in-frame clones alone and is incomplete. V, J and clone size were drawn from that table, and D and trimming were deduced from the DNA. The sample contains 150,000 to 190,000 clones, 80% of which appear only once. This clone was counted only a few times. This sequence was found in a man in his sixties with acute or convalescent COVID-19. Material: peripheral blood.

For the CDR3, the DNA is TGTGCCATCAGTGGATCTCAAGCGGGAGGGCTCACAGATACGCAGTATTTT. It is translated as CAISGSQAGGLTDTQYF. The chain employs TRBV10-3 and TRBJ2-3, with TRBD2 matching 10 bases. CDR3 length: 17 amino acids. V lost 4 bases and J lost 2; bases outside the gene matches: 9. Per the germline V gene, CDR1 is ENHRY and CDR2 is SYGVKD.